The 10 T cell receptor beta chains presented below share a single source sample, sequenced in a study of breast tumors, draining lymph nodes, adjacent tissues. Axillary draining lymph nodes of breast cancer patients supplied the node samples. TCRdb independently ran MiXCR on the multiplex PCR reads; one entry per CDR3 protein. The sample includes some 170,000 distinct CDR3 sequences, about 33% of them seen just once. Sequences were obtained from axillary lymph node tissue. The receptors derive from a female donor with breast cancer. Some clones in this sample may be carry-over from other donors' samples.

The table lists this clonotype with a few counts. This chain links TRBV6-1 with TRBJ1-2, with D maybe TRBD1 (5 bases). The CDR3 is 13 amino acids. Germline V gene lookup returns CDR1 MNHNS and CDR2 SASEGT. V lost 4 bases and J 6 bases, leaving 12 bases between the germline ends. CDR3 sequence (DNA): TGTGCCAGCAGTGGGACAATTGCGCATGGCTACACCTTC. It encodes CASSGTIAHGYTF.

Notes on this clonotype: This may be a read error: a much more frequent sequence differs by one nucleotide. The rearrangement joins TRBV12-3 or TRBV12-4 to TRBJ2-6; tentative D call: TRBD2 (5 bases). CDR3 length: 15 amino acids. V lost 3 bases to trimming and J lost 4 bases, with 10 bases between them. The CDR3 DNA follows: TGTGCCAGCAGTTTCGGGGTGGGGGGGGCCAACGTCCTGACTTTC. It encodes CASSFGVGGANVLTF.

A word on this clonotype: A much larger clone lies one base from this, so it may be a read error. The chain recombines TRBV6-6 with TRBJ2-7; 11 bases line up with TRBD1. This CDR3 has 14 amino acids. Germline assignment: CDR1 MNHNY and CDR2 SVGAGI (reference sequence). V gave up 6 bases and J gave up 5 bases; unmatched junction bases: 6. The CDR3 reads CASSAGQGVHEQYF. The DNA of the CDR3 is TGTGCCAGCAGCGCGGGACAGGGGGTCCACGAGCAGTACTTC.

This clonotype occurred many times. The V gene is TRBV4-1, the J gene TRBJ2-1; 7 bases align to TRBD1. The CDR3 covers 15 residues. Germline V lookup: CDR1 MGHRA, CDR2 YSYEKL. With V trimmed by 2 bases and J by 8 bases, 9 bases remained unmatched. The CDR3 nucleotides read TGCGCCAGCAGCCAACTTGACAGGGTAATCGATGAGCAGTTCTTC. Its translation: CASSQLDRVIDEQFF.

This clonotype occurred a few times. At one of its ends the junction is not consistent with the germline gene, which may arise from a read error. This chain uses TRBV6-1 with TRBJ2-7, with 9 bases lining up with TRBD1. Germline CDR1 and CDR2: MNHNS and SASEGT. This CDR3 has 15 amino acids. CDR3 residues: CASSHPGTGTYEQCF. The CDR3 DNA reads TGTGCCAGCAGTCACCCCGGGACAGGGACCTACGAGCAGTGCTTC.

This clonotype was observed many times. The V and J genes are TRBV30 and TRBJ1-5, with D possibly TRBD1 on 6 matching bases. The germline V and J ends were trimmed by 5 bases and 0 bases, with 8 bases remaining between them. Germline V gene data show CDR1 as GTSNPN and CDR2 as SVGIG (reference sequence). This CDR3 has 13 amino acids. Here the CDR3 DNA reads TGTGCCTGGGCACAGGGTAGCAATCAGCCCCAGCATTTT. It translates to CAWAQGSNQPQHF.

A remark on this clonotype: A much larger clone lies one base from this, so it may be a read error. The rearrangement links TRBV18 to TRBJ2-3; D possibly corresponds to TRBD2 (6 bases). Trimming removed 1 base at V and 1 base at J, with 15 bases between. Germline V CDR1 and CDR2: KGHSH, LQKENI. The CDR3 contains 17 residues. The CDR3 region is CASSPRGLTGGTDTQYF. Here the CDR3 DNA reads TGTGCCAGCTCACCACGAGGACTAACGGGGGGCACAGATACGCAGTATTTT. The full variable domain, completed using reference TRBV18 and TRBJ2-3, is NAGVMQNPRHLVRRRGQEARLRCSPMKGHSHVYWYRQLPEEGLKFMVYLQKENIIDESGMPKERFSAEFPKEGPSILRIQQVVRGDSAAYFCASSPRGLTGGTDTQYFGPGTRLTVL.

Turning to this clonotype: One junction end does not reproduce the germline sequence, and a read error may be involved. V is TRBV20-1 and J is TRBJ1-2, with D unclear. The CDR3 runs 15 residues. The germline V gene encodes CDR1 DFQATT and CDR2 SNEGSKA (reference sequence). The chain's CDR3 is CSARPERRGTYGHTF. The CDR3 region has the DNA TGCAGTGCTAGACCGGAGAGACGCGGCACCTATGGCCACACCTTC.

This clonotype was seen ten or more times. This rearrangement joins TRBV20-1 to TRBJ2-1, with TRBD2 matching over 7 bases. This CDR3 has 15 residues. Germline values: CDR1 DFQATT, CDR2 SNEGSKA (reference sequence). V lost 0 bases to trimming and J lost 7 bases; unmatched junction nucleotides: 9. Here the CDR3 DNA reads TGCAGTGCTAGAGAATGGGGGATGGGAGGGAATGAGCAGTTCTTC. Protein product: CSAREWGMGGNEQFF.

On this clonotype itself: Being one base from a much bigger clone, this may be a read error. The chain couples TRBV7-9 to TRBJ2-4; 15 nucleotides line up with TRBD2. The CDR3 is 20 amino acids. The germline V gene encodes CDR1 SEHNR and CDR2 FQNEAQ (reference sequence). The CDR3 nucleotides read TGTGCCACCAGCTTTACACCGGGACTAGCGGGGGGAGGGGCCAAAAACATTCAGTACTTC. Its protein is CATSFTPGLAGGGAKNIQYF. Based on the CDR3 plus reference TRBV7-9 and TRBJ2-4, the full variable domain is DTGVSQNPRHKITKRGQNVTFRCDPISEHNRLYWYRQTLGQGPEFLTYFQNEAQLEKSRLLSDRFSAERPKGSFSTLEIQRTEQGDSAMYLCATSFTPGLAGGGAKNIQYFGAGTRLSVL.